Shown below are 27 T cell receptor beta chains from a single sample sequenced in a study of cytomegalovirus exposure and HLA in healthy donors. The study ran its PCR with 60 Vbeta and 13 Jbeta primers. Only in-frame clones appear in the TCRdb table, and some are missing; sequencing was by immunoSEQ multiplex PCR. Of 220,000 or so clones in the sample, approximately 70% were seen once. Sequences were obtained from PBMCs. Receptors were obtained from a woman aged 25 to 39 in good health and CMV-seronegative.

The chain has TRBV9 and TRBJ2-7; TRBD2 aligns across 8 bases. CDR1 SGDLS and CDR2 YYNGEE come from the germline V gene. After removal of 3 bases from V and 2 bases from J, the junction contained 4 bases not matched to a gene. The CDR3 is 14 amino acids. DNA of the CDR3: TGTGCCAGCAGCGGTAGCGGGACCGCCTACGAGCAGTACTTC. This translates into CASSGSGTAYEQYF.

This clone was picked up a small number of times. CDR3: CASSPGEDRYNSPLHF. The DNA for the CDR3 is TGTGCCAGCAGCCCTGGGGAGGATCGCTATAATTCACCCCTCCACTTT. V gene TRBV7-9 combines with J gene TRBJ1-6; D remains ambiguous. Trimming shortened V by 5 bases and J by 3 bases, and 14 bases separated the two germline ends. Looked up from germline, CDR1 is SEHNR and CDR2 is FQNEAQ (reference sequence). This CDR3 spans 16 amino acids.

In nucleotides, the CDR3 is TGTGCCAGCAGTCCCATAGGACTAGCGGGAAGGGATACGCAGTATTTT. This encodes CASSPIGLAGRDTQYF. The V and J genes are TRBV27 and TRBJ2-3; TRBD2 matches 12 bases. With V trimmed by 5 bases and J by 6 bases, 9 bases remained unmatched. CDR1 MNHEY and CDR2 SMNVEV come from the germline V gene (reference sequence). The CDR3 runs to 16 residues.

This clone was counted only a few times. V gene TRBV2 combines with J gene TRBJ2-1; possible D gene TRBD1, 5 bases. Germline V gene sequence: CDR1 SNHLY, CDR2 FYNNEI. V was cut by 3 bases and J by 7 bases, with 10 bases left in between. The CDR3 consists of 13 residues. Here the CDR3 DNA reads TGTGCCAGCAGTGACACAGGTCGGAATGAGCAGTTCTTC. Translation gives CASSDTGRNEQFF.

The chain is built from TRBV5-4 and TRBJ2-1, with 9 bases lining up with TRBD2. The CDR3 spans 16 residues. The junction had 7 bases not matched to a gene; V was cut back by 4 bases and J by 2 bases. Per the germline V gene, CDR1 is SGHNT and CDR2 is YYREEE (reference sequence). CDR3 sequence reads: CASSLRAGGPYNEQFF. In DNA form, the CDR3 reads TGTGCCAGCAGCCTAAGAGCGGGGGGACCCTACAATGAGCAGTTCTTC.

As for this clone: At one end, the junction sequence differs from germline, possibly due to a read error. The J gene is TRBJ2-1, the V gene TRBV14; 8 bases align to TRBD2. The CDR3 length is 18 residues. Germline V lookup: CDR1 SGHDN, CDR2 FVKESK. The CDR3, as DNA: TGTGCCAGCAGCCACCTATTGAGCGGGAGAGGGTCCTCCAATGAGCAGTTCTTC. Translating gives CASSHLLSGRGSSNEQFF.

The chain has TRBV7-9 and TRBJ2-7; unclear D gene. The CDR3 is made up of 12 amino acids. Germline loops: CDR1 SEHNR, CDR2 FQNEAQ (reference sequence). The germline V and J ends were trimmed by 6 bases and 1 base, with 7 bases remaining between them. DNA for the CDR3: TGTGCCAGCAGTCTACAGTCCTACGAGCAGTACTTC. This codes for CASSLQSYEQYF. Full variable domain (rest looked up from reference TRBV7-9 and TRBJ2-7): DTGVSQNPRHKITKRGQNVTFRCDPISEHNRLYWYRQTLGQGPEFLTYFQNEAQLEKSRLLSDRFSAERPKGSFSTLEIQRTEQGDSAMYLCASSLQSYEQYFGPGTRLTVT.

The CDR3 nucleotides are TGTGCCAGCAGCGCGTCCCGGGGAGGGACCCAGTACTTC. This encodes CASSASRGGTQYF. This rearrangement joins TRBV2 to TRBJ2-5, with a tentative D call TRBD2 (6 bases). This CDR3 comprises 13 residues. Germline loops: CDR1 SNHLY, CDR2 FYNNEI. Trimming removed 6 bases from V and 7 bases from J, with 15 bases in between.

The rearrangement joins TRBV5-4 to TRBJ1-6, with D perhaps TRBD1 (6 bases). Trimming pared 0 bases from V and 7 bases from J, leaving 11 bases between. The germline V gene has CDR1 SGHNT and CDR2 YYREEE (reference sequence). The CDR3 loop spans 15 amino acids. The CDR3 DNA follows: TGTGCCAGCAGCTTGGATACAGGGCTCAATTCACCCCTCCACTTT. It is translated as CASSLDTGLNSPLHF.

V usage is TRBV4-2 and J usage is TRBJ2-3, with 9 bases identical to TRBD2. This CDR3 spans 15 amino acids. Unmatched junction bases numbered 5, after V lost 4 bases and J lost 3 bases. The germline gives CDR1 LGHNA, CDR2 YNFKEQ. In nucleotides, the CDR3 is TGTGCCAGCAGCCCGCGGGGGGGCAAGACAGATACGCAGTATTTT. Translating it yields CASSPRGGKTDTQYF.

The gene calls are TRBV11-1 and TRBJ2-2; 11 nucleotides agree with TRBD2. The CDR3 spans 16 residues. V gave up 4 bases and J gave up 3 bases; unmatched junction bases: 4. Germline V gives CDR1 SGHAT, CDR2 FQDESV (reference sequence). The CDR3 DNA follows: TGTGCCAGCAGCTCGAGGACTAGCGGGTACACCGGGGAGCTGTTTTTT. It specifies CASSSRTSGYTGELFF.

The CDR3 reads CASSLALGGANNEQFF. The CDR3 coding sequence is TGCGCCAGCAGCTTGGCCCTCGGGGGGGCCAACAATGAGCAGTTCTTC. The chain employs TRBV5-1 and TRBJ2-1; TRBD2 agrees at 8 bases. The CDR3 covers 16 residues. Per germline, CDR1 SGHRS and CDR2 YFSETQ. With 0 bases clipped from V and 5 bases from J, the junction kept 7 bases outside the gene matches. Full variable domain (rest looked up from reference TRBV5-1 and TRBJ2-1): KAGVTQTPRYLIKTRGQQVTLSCSPISGHRSVSWYQQTPGQGLQFLFEYFSETQRNKGNFPGRFSGRQFSNSRSEMNVSTLELGDSALYLCASSLALGGANNEQFFGPGTRLTVL.

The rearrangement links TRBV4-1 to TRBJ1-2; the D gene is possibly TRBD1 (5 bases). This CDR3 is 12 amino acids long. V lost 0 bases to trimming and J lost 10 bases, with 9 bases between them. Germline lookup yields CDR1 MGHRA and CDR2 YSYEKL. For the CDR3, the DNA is TGCGCCAGCAGCCAAGAGGCAGGGAACTACACCTTC. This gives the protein CASSQEAGNYTF.

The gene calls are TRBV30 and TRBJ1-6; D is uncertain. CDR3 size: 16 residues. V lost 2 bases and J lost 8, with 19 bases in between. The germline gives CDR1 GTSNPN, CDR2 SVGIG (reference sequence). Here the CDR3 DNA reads TGTGCCTGGAGTCTCCCCCCGGGTCGAATTGATTCACCCCTCCACTTT. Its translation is CAWSLPPGRIDSPLHF.

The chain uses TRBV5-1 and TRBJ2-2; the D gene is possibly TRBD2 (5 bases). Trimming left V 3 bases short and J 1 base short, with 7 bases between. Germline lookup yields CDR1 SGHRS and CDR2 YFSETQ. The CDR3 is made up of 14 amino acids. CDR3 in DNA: TGCGCCAGCAGCTCGGGATTGAACACCGGGGAGCTGTTTTTT. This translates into CASSSGLNTGELFF.

CDR3 sequence: CASSLVGRDTEAFF. For the CDR3, the DNA is TGTGCCAGCAGCTTAGTTGGCAGGGACACTGAAGCTTTCTTT. V gene TRBV7-2 combines with J gene TRBJ1-1, with D perhaps matching TRBD1 (5 bases). CDR3 length equals 14 residues. Germline V gives CDR1 SGHTA, CDR2 FQGNSA. Trimming stripped 1 base from V and 3 bases from J, with 9 bases between.

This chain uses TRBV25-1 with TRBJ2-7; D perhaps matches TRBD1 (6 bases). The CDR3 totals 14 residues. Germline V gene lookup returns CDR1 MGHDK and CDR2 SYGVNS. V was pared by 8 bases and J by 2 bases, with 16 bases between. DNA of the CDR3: TGTGCCAGCGAACCGGGACATGGAACCTACGAGCAGTACTTC. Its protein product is CASEPGHGTYEQYF.

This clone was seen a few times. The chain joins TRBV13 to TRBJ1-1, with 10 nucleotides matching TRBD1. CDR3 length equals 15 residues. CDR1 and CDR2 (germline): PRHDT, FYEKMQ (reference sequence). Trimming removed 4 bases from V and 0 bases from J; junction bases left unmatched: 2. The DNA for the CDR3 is TGTGCCAGCAGCTCCGGGACAGGGGTGAACACTGAAGCTTTCTTT. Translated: CASSSGTGVNTEAFF.

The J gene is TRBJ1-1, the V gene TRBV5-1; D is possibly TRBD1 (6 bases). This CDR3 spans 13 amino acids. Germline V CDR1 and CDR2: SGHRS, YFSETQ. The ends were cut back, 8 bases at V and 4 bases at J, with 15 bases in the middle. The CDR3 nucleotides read TGCGCCAGTATAGAGCAGGGGAGCACTGAAGCTTTCTTT. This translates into CASIEQGSTEAFF. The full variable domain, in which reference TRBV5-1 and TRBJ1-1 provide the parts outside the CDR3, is KAGVTQTPRYLIKTRGQQVTLSCSPISGHRSVSWYQQTPGQGLQFLFEYFSETQRNKGNFPGRFSGRQFSNSRSEMNVSTLELGDSALYLCASIEQGSTEAFFGQGTRLTVV.

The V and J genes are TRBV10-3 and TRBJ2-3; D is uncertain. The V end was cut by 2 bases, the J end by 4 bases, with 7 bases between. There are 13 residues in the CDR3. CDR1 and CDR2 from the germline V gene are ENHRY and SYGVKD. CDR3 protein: CAISEPSPDTQYF. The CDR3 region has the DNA TGTGCCATCAGTGAGCCTAGTCCAGATACGCAGTATTTT.

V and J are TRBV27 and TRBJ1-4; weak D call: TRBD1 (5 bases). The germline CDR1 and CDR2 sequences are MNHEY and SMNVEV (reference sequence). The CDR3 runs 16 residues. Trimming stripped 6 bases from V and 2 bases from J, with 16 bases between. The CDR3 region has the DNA TGTGCCAGCAGCCCGACCCCTCGGGGGACTAATGAAAAACTGTTTTTT. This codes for CASSPTPRGTNEKLFF.

CDR3 DNA sequence: TGTGCCAGCAGCCTAGCGGGAACAGTACAAGAGACCCAGTACTTC. It codes for CASSLAGTVQETQYF. V usage is TRBV13 and J usage is TRBJ2-5; TRBD2 matches at 9 bases. The CDR3 runs to 15 residues. Germline CDR1 is PRHDT and CDR2 is FYEKMQ (reference sequence). J lost 2 bases, V lost 5 bases, and 6 bases had no gene match.

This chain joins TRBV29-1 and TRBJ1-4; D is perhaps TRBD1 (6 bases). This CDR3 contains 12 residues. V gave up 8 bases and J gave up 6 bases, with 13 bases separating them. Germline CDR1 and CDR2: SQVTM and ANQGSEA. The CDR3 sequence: CSRGGQDEKLFF. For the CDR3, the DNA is TGCAGCCGGGGGGGGCAGGATGAAAAACTGTTTTTT.

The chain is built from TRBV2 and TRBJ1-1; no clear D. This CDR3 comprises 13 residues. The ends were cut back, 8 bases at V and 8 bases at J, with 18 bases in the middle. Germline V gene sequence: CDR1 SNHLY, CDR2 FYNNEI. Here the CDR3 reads CASGPARQAEAFF. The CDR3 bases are TGTGCCAGCGGTCCAGCCCGGCAGGCAGAAGCTTTCTTT.

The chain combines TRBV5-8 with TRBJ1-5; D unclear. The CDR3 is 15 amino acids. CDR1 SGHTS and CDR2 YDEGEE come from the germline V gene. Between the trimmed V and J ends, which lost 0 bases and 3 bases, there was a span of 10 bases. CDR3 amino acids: CASSLGDDYNQPQHF. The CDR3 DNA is TGTGCCAGCAGCTTGGGCGACGACTACAATCAGCCCCAGCATTTT.

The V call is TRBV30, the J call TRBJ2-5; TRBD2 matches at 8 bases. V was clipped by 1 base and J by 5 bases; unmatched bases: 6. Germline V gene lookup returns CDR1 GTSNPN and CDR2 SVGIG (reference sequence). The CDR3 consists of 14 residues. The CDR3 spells CAWSDGLAYETQYF. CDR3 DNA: TGTGCCTGGAGTGACGGACTAGCTTACGAGACCCAGTACTTC.

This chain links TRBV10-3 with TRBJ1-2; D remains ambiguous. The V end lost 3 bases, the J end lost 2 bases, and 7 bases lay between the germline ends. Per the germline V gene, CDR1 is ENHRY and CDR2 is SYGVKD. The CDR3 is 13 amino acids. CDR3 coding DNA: TGTGCCATCAGTGAAGCATCCAACTATGGCTACACCTTC. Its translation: CAISEASNYGYTF.